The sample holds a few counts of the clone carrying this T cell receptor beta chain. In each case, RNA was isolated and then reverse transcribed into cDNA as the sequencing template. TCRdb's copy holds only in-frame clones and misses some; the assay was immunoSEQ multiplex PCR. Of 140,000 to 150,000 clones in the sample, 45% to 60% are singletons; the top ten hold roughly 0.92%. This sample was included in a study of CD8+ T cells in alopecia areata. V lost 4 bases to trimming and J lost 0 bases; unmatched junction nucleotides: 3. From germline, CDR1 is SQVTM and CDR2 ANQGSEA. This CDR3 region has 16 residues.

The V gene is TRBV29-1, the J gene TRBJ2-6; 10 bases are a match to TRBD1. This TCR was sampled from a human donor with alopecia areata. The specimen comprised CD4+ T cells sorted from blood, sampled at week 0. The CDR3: CSVVGQGNSGANVLTF. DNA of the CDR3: TGCAGCGTTGTGGGACAGGGGAACTCTGGGGCCAACGTCCTGACTTTC.